Described below is a single TCR beta chain sequence and its context. The authors' processing: Estimation of nucleated cell counts relied on the amplification of reference gene primers. Profiling relied on immunoSEQ multiplex PCR, and the TCRdb table lists in-frame clones only, not all of them. V and J calls and clone size are those listed in that table; D and trimming were worked out from the DNA. The data show some 170,000 clones, about 81% seen once. Trimming cost V 0 bases and J 0 bases, with 12 bases left between them. The germline CDR1 and CDR2 sequences are GTSNPN and SVGIG (reference sequence). This CDR3 comprises 16 residues. This sample was included in a study of blood T cell repertoires in COVID-19. In the study overall: Italy, Spain and the United States were the sources of the convalescent and acute COVID-19 samples. In each case, the material was cDNA or gDNA derived from T cells, B-cell-depleted T cells, or PBMCs.

The TCR was taken from an elderly woman with acute or convalescent COVID-19. Sequenced input: peripheral blood. The rearrangement joins TRBV30 to TRBJ2-1, with a weak D call TRBD1 (6 bases). For the CDR3, the DNA is TGTGCCTGGAGTGTACTAGGGACACCCTCCTACAATGAGCAGTTCTTC. Translated, it gives CAWSVLGTPSYNEQFF.